One sample yielded the 7 T cell receptor beta chains listed below, sequenced in a study of CD8+ T cells in alopecia areata. Investigators isolated RNA and reverse transcribed it into cDNA to act as the sequencing template. Clones were read by immunoSEQ multiplex PCR, and TCRdb kept only the in-frame ones, dropping some. The table lists 100,000 to 150,000 clones, more than 40% of them singletons, with 18% in the top ten. Sequenced material: CD8+ T cells sorted from blood, taken at week 0. The receptors originated from a human donor with alopecia areata.

CDR3 protein: CASSEWGSREQYF. The CDR3 coding sequence is TGTGCCAGCAGTGAATGGGGGTCCCGGGAACAGTACTTC. The chain carries TRBV6-1 and TRBJ2-7; either TRBD1 or TRBD2 may supply D (5 bases each). The CDR3 is 13 residues long. Per germline, CDR1 MNHNS and CDR2 SASEGT. Trimming removed 2 bases from V and 10 bases from J, with 15 bases in between.

This clone turned up a few times. The CDR3 sequence: CATCQTSGGTDTQYF. For the CDR3, the DNA is TGTGCCACCTGTCAGACTAGCGGGGGGACAGATACGCAGTATTTT. This rearrangement joins TRBV6-6 to TRBJ2-3, with 13 bases matching TRBD2. Germline assignment: CDR1 MNHNY and CDR2 SVGAGI (reference sequence). After removal of 10 bases from V and 3 bases from J, the junction contained 7 bases not matched to a gene. The CDR3 extends over 15 amino acids.

The J gene is TRBJ1-1, the V gene TRBV7-3; no reliable D call. CDR3 size: 15 residues. Germline loops: CDR1 SGHTA, CDR2 FQGTGA. V was shortened by 5 bases and J by 0 bases, with 13 bases between the two germline ends. The CDR3 nucleotides are TGTGCCAGCAGCCCCTCAGGAGTGTTGAACACTGAAGCTTTCTTT. This translates into CASSPSGVLNTEAFF.

This clone was seen a handful of times. This chain joins TRBV9 and TRBJ2-2; a weak D match, TRBD2 (5 bases). This CDR3 region has 14 residues. Trimming took off 3 bases at V and 4 bases at J, with 10 bases between the two ends. Per the germline V gene, CDR1 is SGDLS and CDR2 is YYNGEE. The CDR3, as DNA: TGTGCCAGCAGCGGACTACAGCCCACCGGGGAGCTGTTTTTT. Encoded protein: CASSGLQPTGELFF.

CDR3 loop: CASSLEAGWSSYNEQFF. The CDR3 DNA reads as TGTGCCAGCAGCTTAGAGGCGGGGTGGAGCTCCTACAATGAGCAGTTCTTC. The chain couples TRBV11-2 to TRBJ2-1, with a possible D match to TRBD2 (6 bases). The V gene lost 0 bases and the J gene lost 0 bases, with 12 bases spanning the gap. The germline V gene encodes CDR1 SGHAT and CDR2 FQNNGV. This CDR3 spans 17 amino acids. The complete variable domain, with remaining parts taken from reference TRBV11-2 and TRBJ2-1, reads EAGVAQSPRYKIIEKRQSVAFWCNPISGHATLYWYQQILGQGPKLLIQFQNNGVVDDSQLPKDRFSAERLKGVDSTLKIQPAKLEDSAVYLCASSLEAGWSSYNEQFFGPGTRLTVL.

The gene calls are TRBV29-1 and TRBJ1-3, with D perhaps TRBD1 (6 bases). The CDR3 has 14 residues. Per germline, CDR1 SQVTM and CDR2 ANQGSEA. Trimming took off 3 bases at V and 4 bases at J, with 13 bases between the two ends. CDR3 DNA: TGCAGCGTTGAGGGGGGCCCCGGAGGAAACACCATATATTTT. Amino acid sequence: CSVEGGPGGNTIYF.

This clone came up a few times. The V call is TRBV7-2, the J call TRBJ1-6; TRBD1 might be the D (6 bases). This CDR3 has 15 residues. Germline V gene data show CDR1 as SGHTA and CDR2 as FQGNSA. V was clipped by 5 bases and J by 3 bases, with 11 bases between them. Here the CDR3 DNA reads TGTGCCAGCAGCATCGGACAGCTCTATAATTCACCCCTCCACTTT. This codes for CASSIGQLYNSPLHF.